A single T cell receptor (beta chain) is shown here with its context. Its antigen is currently not known. No much larger clone exists at a distance of one base, and base qualities are not known. The CDR3, cysteine through phenylalanine, is 15 amino acids long. Only the CDR3 region is kept as DNA, spanning 45 bases read in frame from base 1. CDR1 and CDR2 (MNHEY, SVGAGI) derive from the germline V gene. Trimmed from V: 5 bases; trimmed from J: 2 bases; junction bases lacking a gene match: 2. For sequencing of the TCRbeta CDR3 region, genomic DNA was extracted from the sorted cells. The immunoSEQ Assay was used for sequencing of TCRbeta CDR3 regions. Sourced from immuneACCESS, this table was stored by TCRdb with only in-frame sequences that have V and J called. A share of the clones is absent; for the studies checked, an unresolved V gene accounts for under half, and the remainder has no known explanation. A total of about 110,000 clones appear in this sample, approximately 90% of them only once. Approximately 0.69% of the sample rests with the top ten.

This entry is derived from a study of OX40 agonist ivuxolimab in advanced cancers. For the study in its entirety: The costimulatory receptor OX40 (CD134) was targeted by ivuxolimab, a fully human IgG2 agonistic monoclonal antibody. Three dose-escalation patients achieved partial responses, one with hepatocellular carcinoma and two with cutaneous melanoma. The monotherapy dose-escalation portion (N of about 50 patients) of the phase I ivuxolimab trial is reported in the paper. The dose-escalation cohort was almost 85% male with a mean age of about 65 years, ranging from about 23 to 85. Intravenous ivuxolimab was administered to patients every 2 weeks at six dose levels: 0.01, 0.1, 0.3, 1.5, 3 and 10 mg/kg. Peripheral TCRbeta sequencing was intended to test whether TCR sequence diversity was altered and clonal T-cell expansion was caused by ivuxolimab. Patients were allowed to have had prior anti-PD-1, anti-PD-L1 or anti-CTLA-4 therapy, and about 40% of the dose-escalation patients had been treated with checkpoint inhibitors. Of the roughly 50 dose-escalation patients, hepatocellular carcinoma was present in approximately 20, melanoma in around 15, renal cell carcinoma in 9 and head and neck cancer in 9.

Here is what the overall study found, with its caveats: At doses of 0.1 to 3.0 mg/kg, clonal expansion of both CD4+ and CD8+ blood T cells was observed from baseline to week 6. In partial responders in the 0.1-3.0 mg/kg groups, normalized peripheral clonal expansion was found to be among the lowest, especially among CD8+ T cells. Which antigens the clonally expanded peripheral T cells were specific for was not determined. After ivuxolimab, expanded clones were on average more numerous among CD8+ T cells than among CD4+ T cells. Low levels of normalized T-cell clonal expansion were also seen in some patients who did not respond.

Patients with autoimmune disease history or receiving systemic immunosuppression were excluded from the trial. In every dose cohort, peripheral blood was drawn for TCR sequencing at baseline, cycle 4 day 1, and cycle 7 day 1. Samples came from an open-label, multicenter, first-in-human phase I dose-escalation trial of ivuxolimab. Adults with locally advanced or metastatic melanoma, renal cell carcinoma, hepatocellular carcinoma or head and neck squamous cell carcinoma were enrolled in the trial. Before TCR sequencing, CD4+ and CD8+ T cells were separately sorted from peripheral blood. Material: CD4+ or CD8+ T cells sorted from blood, obtained in a trial of the OX40 agonist ivuxolimab. This chain joins TRBV6-5 to TRBJ2-3, and 12 junction bases match TRBD2. The clonotype originates from an adult with an advanced solid tumor such as melanoma, head and neck, liver or kidney cancer. The nucleotide sequence is given as TGTGCCAGCAGTCGGACTAGCGGGAACACAGATACGCAGTATTTT. Translated, this is CASSRTSGNTDTQYF.